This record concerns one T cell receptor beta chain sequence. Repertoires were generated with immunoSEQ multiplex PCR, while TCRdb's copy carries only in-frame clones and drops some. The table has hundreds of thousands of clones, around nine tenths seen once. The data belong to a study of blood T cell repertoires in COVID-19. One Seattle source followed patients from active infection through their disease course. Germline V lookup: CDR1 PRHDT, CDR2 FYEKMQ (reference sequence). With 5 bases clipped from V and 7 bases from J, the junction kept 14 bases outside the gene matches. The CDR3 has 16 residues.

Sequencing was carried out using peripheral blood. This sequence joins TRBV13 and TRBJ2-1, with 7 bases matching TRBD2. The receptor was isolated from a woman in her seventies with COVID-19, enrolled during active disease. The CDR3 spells CASSLVRAGNLNEQFF. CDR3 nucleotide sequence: TGTGCCAGCAGCCTGGTCCGAGCGGGGAATCTTAATGAGCAGTTCTTC. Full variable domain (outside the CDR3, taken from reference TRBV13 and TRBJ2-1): AAGVIQSPRHLIKEKRETATLKCYPIPRHDTVYWYQQGPGQDPQFLISFYEKMQSDKGSIPDRFSAQQFSDYHSELNMSSLELGDSALYFCASSLVRAGNLNEQFFGPGTRLTVL.